The 30 T cell receptor beta chains below come from one sample, sequenced in a study of T cell responses to AZD1222 COVID-19 vaccine. Only in-frame clones appear in the TCRdb table, and some are missing; sequencing was by immunoSEQ multiplex PCR. This sample has 45,000 to 60,000 clones, with 60% to 85% found just once. Specimen: peripheral blood, collected on day 0 of AZD1222 vaccination. The receptors here all came from an adult in good health.

This clone has a handful of counts. The genes are TRBV6-2 or TRBV6-3 and TRBJ1-2; D might be TRBD1 (5 bases). Germline CDR1 reads MNHEY; CDR2 reads SVGEGT. V lost 5 bases and J lost 5, with 9 bases in between. This CDR3 is built from 12 residues. The DNA of the CDR3 is TGTGCCAGCAGTACACAGGTTTATGGCTACACCTTC. This codes for CASSTQVYGYTF.

This chain connects TRBV28 to TRBJ2-1; 7 bases are shared with TRBD1. The germline gives CDR1 MDHEN, CDR2 SYDVKM. The J segment lost 4 bases and the V segment lost 6 bases, leaving 12 bases of the junction unmatched. The CDR3 has 16 amino acids. Written as DNA, the CDR3 is TGTGCCAGCAGGGGGGCACAGGGGAACGGATACAATGAGCAGTTCTTC. Amino acids: CASRGAQGNGYNEQFF.

The chain is built from TRBV15 and TRBJ2-7; the match to TRBD2 covers 9 bases. The trim removed 1 base at V and 4 bases at J, leaving 8 bases unmatched. Germline V lookup: CDR1 LNHNV, CDR2 YYDKDF (reference sequence). The CDR3 totals 16 residues. The DNA of the CDR3 is TGTGCCACCAGCAGAGTTGCTAGCGGGATGACTTACGAGCAGTACTTC. Its translation is CATSRVASGMTYEQYF.

The chain recombines TRBV10-2 with TRBJ2-7, with D possibly matching TRBD2 (5 bases). CDR1 WSHSY and CDR2 SAAADI come from the germline V gene. The CDR3 consists of 14 residues. The ends were cut back, 2 bases at V and 5 bases at J, with 13 bases in the middle. The CDR3 bases are TGCGCCAGCAGTGAGAATGAGGGTTGGGACGAGCAGTACGTC. Protein product: CASSENEGWDEQYV.

V is TRBV5-1 and J is TRBJ1-4, with a weak D call TRBD1 (6 bases). Trimming took 4 bases from V and 7 from J, leaving 14 bases between them. Germline V CDR1 and CDR2: SGHRS, YFSETQ. This CDR3 has 14 amino acids. The CDR3 here is CASSLGGRGEKLFF. The CDR3 DNA reads TGCGCCAGCAGCCTGGGGGGCAGAGGTGAAAAACTGTTTTTT.

The genes are TRBV3-1 (or the pseudogene TRBV3-2) and TRBJ1-2; tentative D call: TRBD1 (5 bases). V gave up 4 bases and J gave up 3 bases, with 15 bases separating them. This CDR3 contains 15 residues. The germline V gene encodes CDR1 LGHDT and CDR2 YNNKEL (reference sequence). CDR3: CASSRGGDFYYGYTF. CDR3 coding DNA: TGTGCCAGCAGCCGGGGAGGGGATTTTTACTATGGCTACACCTTC.

The chain links TRBV28 to TRBJ2-7, with D perhaps TRBD2 (7 bases). This CDR3 contains 14 residues. Trimming cost V 2 bases and J 6 bases, with 14 bases left between them. Per the germline V gene, CDR1 is MDHEN and CDR2 is SYDVKM. The CDR3 bases are TGTGCCAGCAGTTTAGGGGGGGCCAGATCCGAGCAGTACGTC. It codes for CASSLGGARSEQYV.

This chain connects TRBV5-4 to TRBJ2-3; 11 bases are shared with TRBD2. Trimming removed 0 bases from V and 1 base from J; junction bases left unmatched: 10. Germline loops: CDR1 SGHNT, CDR2 YYREEE (reference sequence). CDR3 length: 19 amino acids. CDR3 nucleotide sequence: TGTGCCAGCAGCTTGGCGGGGACTAGCGGAGGATGGGGCACAGATACGCAGTATTTT. Protein product: CASSLAGTSGGWGTDTQYF.

V is TRBV18 and J is TRBJ1-2; 10 nucleotides line up with TRBD1. The CDR3 is made up of 16 amino acids. Trimming at V came to 0 bases and at J to 4 bases, leaving 5 bases not matched to a gene. In germline, CDR1 is KGHSH, CDR2 LQKENI. In nucleotides, the CDR3 is TGTGCCAGCTCACCACCGTCGACAGGGGGCGTCTATGGCTACACCTTC. This codes for CASSPPSTGGVYGYTF. Looking up the rest from reference TRBV18 and TRBJ1-2 gives the full variable domain: NAGVMQNPRHLVRRRGQEARLRCSPMKGHSHVYWYRQLPEEGLKFMVYLQKENIIDESGMPKERFSAEFPKEGPSILRIQQVVRGDSAAYFCASSPPSTGGVYGYTFGSGTRLTVV.

The chain combines TRBV19 with TRBJ1-1; no definite D call. Germline-derived CDR1 and CDR2 are LNHDA and SQIVND (reference sequence). The CDR3 is made up of 16 amino acids. Trimming removed 6 bases from V and 3 bases from J, with 20 bases in between. The CDR3 is CASRPLSGGWDTEAFF. CDR3 in DNA: TGTGCCAGTAGACCCCTTTCGGGAGGGTGGGACACTGAAGCTTTCTTT.

The chain uses TRBV7-9 and TRBJ2-7; D assignment may be TRBD1 or TRBD2 (5 bases each). V dropped 5 bases and J dropped 2 bases, with 16 bases sitting between them. Germline values: CDR1 SEHNR, CDR2 FQNEAQ (reference sequence). The CDR3 extends over 15 amino acids. CDR3 bases: TGTGCCAGCAGCCCCACTCAAGGGGACGCCTACGAGCAGTACTTC. Protein sequence: CASSPTQGDAYEQYF.

V usage is TRBV30 and J usage is TRBJ2-2, with D hard to call. The CDR3 is 13 residues long. Deletions cut 3 bases from V and 3 bases from J, with 8 bases between. Germline CDR1 is GTSNPN and CDR2 is SVGIG (reference sequence). CDR3 sequence reads: CAWRGLYTGELFF. DNA of the CDR3: TGTGCCTGGAGAGGGCTGTACACCGGGGAGCTGTTTTTT.

J is TRBJ1-2 and V is TRBV5-1; D possibly corresponds to TRBD1 (6 bases). Germline-derived CDR1 and CDR2 are SGHRS and YFSETQ. The V and J ends lost 3 bases and 3 bases respectively, with 9 bases between them. This CDR3 has 13 amino acids. In DNA, the CDR3 is TGCGCCAGCAGCTCTGAGGGGGACTATGGCTACACCTTC. Protein product: CASSSEGDYGYTF.

The V gene is TRBV5-6, the J gene TRBJ2-1; D may correspond to TRBD1 or TRBD2 (6 bases each). The CDR3 covers 15 residues. V was clipped by 3 bases and J by 6 bases, with 16 bases between them. CDR1 and CDR2 (germline): SGHDT, YYEEEE. The CDR3 nucleotides are TGTGCCAGCAGCTGGGGGCAGGGAGGCGGCAATGAGCAGTTCTTC. Its translation: CASSWGQGGGNEQFF.

The chain joins TRBV21-1 to TRBJ1-2; TRBD1, the table's D call, was not compared with the DNA. TRBV21-1 is described as a pseudogene. This CDR3 region has 15 residues. For the CDR3, the DNA is TGTGCCAGCAGCAAAAATGGACAGGGGGCGTATGGCTACACCTTC. It translates to CASSKNGQGAYGYTF.

This clone is a singleton in its sample. This chain links TRBV2 with TRBJ2-6, with 7 bases aligning to TRBD1. The germline V gene has CDR1 SNHLY and CDR2 FYNNEI. The CDR3 consists of 13 residues. V shed 8 bases, J shed 3 bases, and the junction held 1 base outside the gene matches. The CDR3 here is CASGTVGANVLTF. CDR3 coding DNA: TGTGCCAGCGGGACAGTTGGGGCCAACGTCCTGACTTTC.

In its sample, this clone was seen a few times. The junction differs from germline at one of its ends, possibly a read error. This chain connects TRBV7-7 to TRBJ2-2; D might be TRBD1 (6 bases). The V gene's germline CDR1 is SSHAT and CDR2 FNYEAQ (reference sequence). This CDR3 region has 18 residues. CDR3 coding DNA: TGTGCTAGCAGCCCTAACTACAGGGCCCGGGGTGACACCGGGGAGCTGTTTTTT. This translates into CASSPNYRARGDTGELFF.

The chain uses TRBV11-1 and TRBJ1-6; unclear D gene. With 3 bases removed from V and 8 bases from J, the gap between germline ends came to 11 bases. The germline CDR1 and CDR2 sequences are SGHAT and FQDESV (reference sequence). This CDR3 has 14 amino acids. Written as DNA, the CDR3 is TGTGCCAGCAGCTTCCGCGGGGAGGATTCACCCCTCCACTTT. Protein sequence: CASSFRGEDSPLHF.

This clone has a single count. The V gene is TRBV12-1, the J gene TRBJ2-3; the table's D call TRBD1 went unverified against the DNA. TRBV12-1 constitutes a pseudogene. There are 15 residues in the CDR3. The CDR3 sequence: CASSGWDRGTDTQYF. In nucleotides, the CDR3 is TGTGCCAGCAGCGGTTGGGACAGGGGCACAGATACGCAGTATTTT.

J is TRBJ1-1 and V is TRBV28; D call uncertain. V gave up 5 bases and J gave up 8 bases, with 15 bases separating them. In germline, CDR1 is MDHEN, CDR2 SYDVKM. There are 13 residues in the CDR3. The CDR3 nucleotides are TGTGCCAGCAGTCCCCCACGGCCAGCGGAAGCTTTCTTT. Protein product: CASSPPRPAEAFF.

The chain uses TRBV7-2 and TRBJ2-1; D ambiguous. CDR3 length equals 15 residues. The germline gives CDR1 SGHTA, CDR2 FQGNSA. With 6 bases removed from V and 4 bases from J, the gap between germline ends came to 16 bases. The CDR3: CASRPPGAEYNEQFF. CDR3 bases: TGTGCCAGCAGACCCCCCGGTGCTGAATACAATGAGCAGTTCTTC. Filled out from reference TRBV7-2 and TRBJ2-1, the complete variable domain reads GAGVSQSPSNKVTEKGKDVELRCDPISGHTALYWYRQSLGQGLEFLIYFQGNSAPDKSGLPSDRFSAERTGGSVSTLTIQRTQQEDSAVYLCASRPPGAEYNEQFFGPGTRLTVL.

V usage is TRBV6-1 and J usage is TRBJ1-1; D is possibly TRBD1 (5 bases). Germline V CDR1 and CDR2: MNHNS, SASEGT. Trimming shortened V by 4 bases and J by 0 bases, and 15 bases separated the two germline ends. This CDR3 spans 16 amino acids. The CDR3 spells CASSAPPGRLNTEAFF. CDR3 in DNA: TGTGCCAGCAGTGCACCTCCGGGACGTTTGAACACTGAAGCTTTCTTT.

This clone was counted a single time. This chain joins TRBV6-5 and TRBJ1-3; D might be TRBD1 (6 bases). The germline gives CDR1 MNHEY, CDR2 SVGAGI. The CDR3 has 13 amino acids. V was cut by 3 bases and J by 7 bases, with 10 bases left in between. The CDR3 nucleotides read TGTGCCAGCAGTTATACACAGGGTAACACCATATATTTT. Amino acids: CASSYTQGNTIYF.

The chain couples TRBV5-1 to TRBJ2-5, with 9 positions matching TRBD1. This CDR3 has 18 residues. V gave up 0 bases and J gave up 5 bases; unmatched junction bases: 14. Germline CDR1 reads SGHRS; CDR2 reads YFSETQ. The CDR3 DNA reads TGCGCCAGCAGCTTGGGCACAGGGGGCGCGATTTCGAGGGAGACCCAGTACTTC. Translated, it gives CASSLGTGGAISRETQYF. The variable domain in full, with the rest retrieved from reference TRBV5-1 and TRBJ2-5, is KAGVTQTPRYLIKTRGQQVTLSCSPISGHRSVSWYQQTPGQGLQFLFEYFSETQRNKGNFPGRFSGRQFSNSRSEMNVSTLELGDSALYLCASSLGTGGAISRETQYFGPGTRLLVL.

The chain combines TRBV7-2 with TRBJ2-3, with D unresolved. V gave up 1 base and J gave up 2 bases, with 7 bases separating them. CDR3 length: 14 residues. Germline assignment: CDR1 SGHTA and CDR2 FQGNSA. The chain's CDR3 is CASSLDLITDTQYF. Written as DNA, the CDR3 is TGTGCCAGCAGCTTAGACCTAATCACAGATACGCAGTATTTT.

The chain carries TRBV5-1 and TRBJ1-6; TRBD1 matches 8 bases. This CDR3 region has 15 residues. Germline V gives CDR1 SGHRS, CDR2 YFSETQ. The ends lost 3 bases at V and 9 bases at J; junction bases unmatched: 8. The CDR3 DNA reads TGCGCCAGCAGCTGGGGGCCAGGGGGCTCTTCACCCCTCCACTTT. This translates into CASSWGPGGSSPLHF.

The chain joins TRBV10-1 to TRBJ2-1, with D possibly TRBD2 on 5 matching bases. There are 12 residues in the CDR3. Trimming cost V 6 bases and J 7 bases, with 10 bases left between them. The germline gives CDR1 WNHNN, CDR2 SYGVQD (reference sequence). CDR3 nucleotide sequence: TGCGCCAGCAGCACCCCGGGGAATGAGCAGTTCTTC. As protein: CASSTPGNEQFF.

The chain uses TRBV11-2 and TRBJ2-5, with D unresolved. From germline, CDR1 is SGHAT and CDR2 FQNNGV. The CDR3 runs to 10 residues. V shed 7 bases and J shed 3 bases, with 3 bases lying between them. The CDR3 protein is CASTKETQYF. The CDR3 DNA reads TGTGCCAGCACCAAAGAGACCCAGTACTTC.

The V gene is TRBV7-9, the J gene TRBJ2-1, with 10 bases lining up with TRBD2. Losses at the gene ends were 3 bases for V and 5 bases for J; bases not matched to a gene: 1. The CDR3 is 14 amino acids. Germline V gene lookup returns CDR1 SEHNR and CDR2 FQNEAQ (reference sequence). The CDR3 spells CASSFLAGDNEQFF. CDR3 DNA sequence: TGTGCCAGCAGCTTCCTAGCGGGGGACAATGAGCAGTTCTTC.

The CDR3 DNA sequence: TGTGCCAGCAGCTTGGCACGGAGCACAGATACGCAGTATTTT. This codes for CASSLARSTDTQYF. The V and J genes are TRBV11-2 and TRBJ2-3; D is unclear. The V gene's germline CDR1 is SGHAT and CDR2 FQNNGV. The CDR3 is made up of 14 amino acids. V dropped 3 bases and J dropped 0 bases, with 7 bases sitting between them.